A selection of T cell receptor beta chains follows, all from one sample in a study of Tregs in tolerant kidney transplant recipients. Sequenced by immunoSEQ multiplex PCR; TCRdb stores in-frame clones only, minus some. The sample has about 81,000 clones, 91% seen once. The specimen was CD4+ T cells from blood (PBMCs), collected 24 months after the transplant. All receptors come from a human patient who received a combined kidney and bone marrow transplant. T cells may partly derive from the graft donor. Each CDR3 is given with its conserved first and last residue. Each record gives: CDR3 length, clone size, J gene, D gene, V gene, CDR3 DNA, CDR3 protein. A D gene is named only where the DNA matches it firmly. Expanded clones get a size class; other rows say once, few or many, or leave the size out.

>14|.|TRBJ1-4|.|TRBV5-4
TGTGCCAGCAGCTCCGGGATGACTAATGAAAAACTGTTTTTT
CASSSGMTNEKLFF
>19|.|TRBJ2-3|.|TRBV4-3
TGCGCCAGCAGCCAAGATCTACCCCACTATAGCGGACTCACAGATACGCAGTATTTT
CASSQDLPHYSGLTDTQYF
>16|.|TRBJ2-3|.|TRBV7-8
TGTGCCAGCAGCTTATTCAACGGGGGTCCCACAGATACGCAGTATTTT
CASSLFNGGPTDTQYF
>14|.|TRBJ2-7|.|TRBV18
TGTGCCAGCTCACCACGAACAGATTCCTACGAGCAGTACTTC
CASSPRTDSYEQYF
>17|.|TRBJ2-1|.|TRBV4-2
TGTGCCAGCAGCCAAGTAGCGCCAAGCGCGGGCTACAATGAGCAGTTCTTC
CASSQVAPSAGYNEQFF
>13|.|TRBJ1-2|.|TRBV15
TGTGCCACCAGCAGAGGTCACGGCTATGGCTACACCTTC
CATSRGHGYGYTF
>14|.|TRBJ2-7|.|TRBV9
TGTGCCAGCAGCGTAGCAGGAAAAAACTACGAGCAGTACTTC
CASSVAGKNYEQYF
>14|.|TRBJ1-1|.|TRBV9
TGTGCCAGCAGCGTAGGGGGGGTTCAGGCTGAAGCTTTCTTT
CASSVGGVQAEAFF
>17|.|TRBJ2-3|TRBD2|TRBV12-5
TGTGCTAGTGGTTTGGGAACTAGCGGGAAGGGCACAGATACGCAGTATTTT
CASGLGTSGKGTDTQYF
>13|.|TRBJ1-2|TRBD1|TRBV19
TGTGCCAGTCGGGACAGACAGACTATGGGCTACACCTTC
CASRDRQTMGYTF
>15|.|TRBJ2-6|.|TRBV7-9
TGTGCCAGCAGCTTAGGAAGCAGGGGGGCCAACGTCCTGACTTTC
CASSLGSRGANVLTF
>13|once|TRBJ2-7|.|TRBV27
TGTGCCAGCAGTTTAAACAGACAGGCGGGTCAGTACTTC
CASSLNRQAGQYF
>14|.|TRBJ1-1|.|TRBV14
TGTGCCAGCAGTTGGGGAGGAGAGGACACTGAAGCTTTCTTT
CASSWGGEDTEAFF
>16|.|TRBJ2-7|TRBD1|TRBV6-1
TGTGCCAGCAGTGGGGGGGGTAGACAGGGGGCGTACGAGCAGTACTTC
CASSGGGRQGAYEQYF
>15|.|TRBJ1-3|.|TRBV7-2
TGTGCCAGCAGCCCACAGGCCCGATCAGGAAACACCATATATTTT
CASSPQARSGNTIYF
>15|few|TRBJ2-7|TRBD2|TRBV5-4
TGTGCCAGCAGTTCCGGACTAGCGGGAACATACGAGCAGTACTTC
CASSSGLAGTYEQYF
>15|.|TRBJ2-7|.|TRBV27
TGTGCCAGCAGTTCATACCCGGGACTGAACTACGAGCAGTACTTC
CASSSYPGLNYEQYF
>14|few|TRBJ2-3|.|TRBV29-1
TGCAGCGTTGAAGGTGGTTCCCGGACAGATACGCAGTATTTT
CSVEGGSRTDTQYF
>15|.|TRBJ2-7|TRBD1|TRBV7-2
TGTGCCAGCAGCTTCGGACAGGGGACCTCCTACGAGCAGTACTTC
CASSFGQGTSYEQYF
>13|.|TRBJ2-5|.|TRBV5-6
TGTGCCAGCAGTCCGGACAGTGGGAAGACCCAGTACTTC
CASSPDSGKTQYF
>14|few|TRBJ2-2|TRBD2|TRBV2
TGTGCCAGCACCGGGAGGGCGAACACCGGGGAGCTGTTTTTT
CASTGRANTGELFF
>16|.|TRBJ2-1|TRBD2|TRBV15
TGTGCCACCAGCAAAAGTATAGCGGGAACCTACAATGAGCAGTTCTTC
CATSKSIAGTYNEQFF
>14|.|TRBJ2-7|.|TRBV11-3
TGTGCCAGCAGCCAATGGACAGAGACCTACGAGCAGTACTTC
CASSQWTETYEQYF
>15|.|TRBJ1-5|.|TRBV6-5
TGTGCCGCCGGGACACAGACCAATAGCAATCAGCCCCAGCATTTT
CAAGTQTNSNQPQHF
>15|.|TRBJ2-5|.|TRBV6-6
TGTGCCAGCAGTTACTCGATAGCGGACCAAGAGACCCAGTACTTC
CASSYSIADQETQYF
>15|.|TRBJ2-1|.|TRBV27
TGTGCCAGCAAAAGTTTGATAGCGGAGTACAATGAGCAGTTCTTC
CASKSLIAEYNEQFF
>15|.|TRBJ2-1|.|TRBV7-3
TGTGCCAGCAGCTTGTCGAACGGGAGATGGAATGAGCAGTTCTTC
CASSLSNGRWNEQFF
>12|.|TRBJ2-7|.|TRBV21-1
TGTGCCAGCATACTAGCGGCCTACGAGCAGTACTTC
CASILAAYEQYF
>17|.|TRBJ2-1|.|TRBV21-1
TGTGCCAGCAGCAAAGGGGTAGCGGGAGGGCCTCTAAATGAGCAGTTCTTC
CASSKGVAGGPLNEQFF
>15|.|TRBJ2-5|TRBD1|TRBV12-5
TGTGCTAGTGGCCGCCCGACAGGGGCGGGGGAGACCCAGTACTTC
CASGRPTGAGETQYF
>13|.|TRBJ2-7|.|TRBV14
TGTGCCAGCAGCCGACAGCTTCGCTACGAGCAGTACTTC
CASSRQLRYEQYF
>16|.|TRBJ2-1|TRBD1|TRBV5-1
TGCGCCAGCAGCTTTGACAGGGGCGGCTCCTACAATGAGCAGTTCTTC
CASSFDRGGSYNEQFF
>15|.|TRBJ2-7|TRBD1|TRBV5-4
TGTGCCAGCAGCCCAGGGCGGGACAGGTTAGGCGAGCAGTACTTC
CASSPGRDRLGEQYF
>14|.|TRBJ2-3|.|TRBV7-9
TGTGCCAGCAGCTCTATACTTAGCACAGATACGCAGTATTTT
CASSSILSTDTQYF
>14|few|TRBJ2-2|.|TRBV19
TGTGCCAGTAGTGTATTTGGAGCGGCCGGGGAGCTGTTTTTT
CASSVFGAAGELFF
>12|few|TRBJ2-5|.|TRBV28
TGTGCCAGCAACGGGCGGGGTGAGACCCAGTACTTC
CASNGRGETQYF
>16|.|TRBJ2-5|TRBD2|TRBV11-3
TGTGCCAGCAACCAACATCCGGGACTAGCTTATGAGACCCAGTACTTC
CASNQHPGLAYETQYF
>12|.|TRBJ1-2|.|TRBV18
TGTGCCAGCTCACCAGAGGGGACAGGCTACACCTTC
CASSPEGTGYTF
>15|.|TRBJ1-5|.|TRBV19
TGTGCCAGTAGTAGTCACGGGGAAAGCAATCAGCCCCAGCATTTT
CASSSHGESNQPQHF
>12|.|TRBJ2-2|.|TRBV7-2
TGTGCCAGCAGCGTTCGCGCCGGGGAGCTGTTTTTT
CASSVRAGELFF
>14|.|TRBJ1-3|.|TRBV7-9
TGTGCCAGCAGGCAGGGAGGCTCTGGAAACACCATATATTTT
CASRQGGSGNTIYF
>15|.|TRBJ2-3|.|TRBV11-3
TGTGCCAGCAGCTTAGCGGGAGTGGTGACAGATACGCAGTATTTT
CASSLAGVVTDTQYF
>15|.|TRBJ1-2|TRBD1|TRBV7-2
TGTGCCAGCAGCCGAGACAGGGAGGTGAGCTATGGCTACACCTTC
CASSRDREVSYGYTF
>11|.|TRBJ2-7|.|TRBV20-1
TGCAGTGCTAGTCCAGTCTCCGAGCAGTACTTC
CSASPVSEQYF
>14|.|TRBJ1-4|TRBD1|TRBV5-4
TGTGCCAGCAAGCGACAGGGACCTAATGAAAAACTGTTTTTT
CASKRQGPNEKLFF
>14|.|TRBJ2-3|TRBD2|TRBV2
TGTGCCAGCGGGAGTAGCGGGCAAGTTTATACGCAGTATTTT
CASGSSGQVYTQYF
>13|.|TRBJ2-7|TRBD2|TRBV11-2
TGTGCCAGCAGCCCCCGGACTAGCGGGAGAATTTACTTC
CASSPRTSGRIYF
>16|.|TRBJ2-7|TRBD1|TRBV4-1
TGCGCCAGCAGCCAAGCTGTACGGGGACAGGGCGGCGAGCAGTACTTC
CASSQAVRGQGGEQYF
>11|.|TRBJ2-7|.|TRBV30
TGTGCCTGGACCAACGTGGAGGAGCAGTACTTC
CAWTNVEEQYF
>15|.|TRBJ2-7|TRBD2|TRBV4-3
TGCGCCAGCAGCCACTTAGCGGGAGGCACCTACGAGCAGTACTTC
CASSHLAGGTYEQYF
>14|.|TRBJ1-2|.|TRBV10-3
TGTGCCATCAGTGAGTCCACCAGGGGATATGGCTACACCTTC
CAISESTRGYGYTF
>12|.|TRBJ1-2|.|TRBV30
TGTGCCTGGAGTCCCCCGGCGCCGGGGTCGACCTTC
CAWSPPAPGSTF
>8|.|TRBJ2-1|.|TRBV25-1
TGTGCCGGGTACCGGGAGTTCTTC
CAGYREFF
>13|.|TRBJ1-1|TRBD1|TRBV7-2
TGTGCCAGCAGCACACAGACAGGGGGACAAGCTTTCTTT
CASSTQTGGQAFF
>13|once|TRBJ1-2|.|TRBV5-1
TGCGCCAGCAGCTTGGACACAGGGTATGGCTACACCTTC
CASSLDTGYGYTF
>16|once|TRBJ2-2|.|TRBV7-3
TGTGCCAGCAGCCCCCGGGCTAGCAGAGACACCGGGGAGCTGTTTTTT
CASSPRASRDTGELFF
>16|.|TRBJ1-2|.|TRBV4-1
TGCGCCAGCAGCCAAGGTGCAATCGGGGTCCTCTATGGCTACACCTTC
CASSQGAIGVLYGYTF
>14|.|TRBJ1-1|.|TRBV11-2
TGTGCCAGCAGCTTAGATGGACAGTCGGCTGAAGCTTTCTTT
CASSLDGQSAEAFF